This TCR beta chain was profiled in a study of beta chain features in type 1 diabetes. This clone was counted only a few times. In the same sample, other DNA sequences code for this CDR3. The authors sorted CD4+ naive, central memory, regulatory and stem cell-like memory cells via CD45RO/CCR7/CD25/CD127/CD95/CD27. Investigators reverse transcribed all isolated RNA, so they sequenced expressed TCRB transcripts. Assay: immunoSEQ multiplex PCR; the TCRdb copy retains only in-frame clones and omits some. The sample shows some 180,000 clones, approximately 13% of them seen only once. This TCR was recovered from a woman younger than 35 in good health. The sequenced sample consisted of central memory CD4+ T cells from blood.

The CDR3 sequence: CASSVGGRGTYEQYF. The CDR3 DNA sequence: TGTGCCAGCAGCGTAGGGGGGAGGGGAACCTACGAGCAGTACTTC. The rearrangement uses TRBV9 and TRBJ2-7; 7 nucleotides line up with TRBD2. Germline CDR1 SGDLS, CDR2 YYNGEE. The CDR3 contains 15 residues. V was clipped by 0 bases and J by 2 bases; unmatched bases: 5. The complete variable domain, with remaining parts taken from reference TRBV9 and TRBJ2-7, reads DSGVTQTPKHLITATGQRVTLRCSPRSGDLSVYWYQQSLDQGLQFLIQYYNGEERAKGNILERFSAQQFPDLHSELNLSSLELGDSALYFCASSVGGRGTYEQYFGPGTRLTVT.